This section outlines one T cell receptor (beta chain) sequence together with its context. The junction and the germline gene differ at one end; a read error may be behind it. This record belongs to a study of immune evolution from preneoplasia to lung adenocarcinoma. TCRdb's copy holds only in-frame clones and misses some; the assay was immunoSEQ multiplex PCR. Of about 11,000 clones in the sample, around three quarters were seen once. The CDR3 spans 15 residues. The germline gives CDR1 PRHDT, CDR2 FYEKMQ (reference sequence). Resections took place in Japan or China from about 2013 to 2018. Two lung cancer pathologists independently confirmed each histologic diagnosis.

Sequenced material: FFPE normal lung tissue adjacent to the tumor. This sequence was found in a person in their sixties or seventies with lung adenocarcinoma. Some clones in this sample may be carry-over from other donors' samples. V gene TRBV13 combines with J gene TRBJ2-1; 9 bases match TRBD2. CDR3 protein: CASRLGTSINNEQFF. CDR3 coding DNA: TGTGCCAGCAGATTAGGGACTAGCATCAACAATGAGCAGTTCTTC.